This T cell receptor beta chain was identified in a study of radiotherapy plus CTLA-4 blockade in lung cancer (dated by TCRdb to the late 2010s). Regarding the complete study: Objective responses were observed in 18% of enrolled patients, and disease control was achieved in around 28%. Broader findings and caveats from the paper: After treatment with radiotherapy and ipilimumab, TCR clones that originated in tumors expanded in peripheral blood. The strongest predictors of response were reported to be early dynamic shifts in blood T cell clones along with a rise in serum interferon-beta following radiation.

Turning to this clone: Its antigen is still unknown. Base-call qualities are not available, and no considerably larger clone is one nucleotide away.

The junction carries 8 bases between V and J, which are trimmed by 2 bases and 0 bases respectively. The CDR3 starts with the cysteine, ends with the phenylalanine, and has 15 residues. The retained sequence is limited to the CDR3, 45 bases, with the frame set at the first base. The germline V gene provides CDR1 MNHEY and CDR2 SVGAGI. The library was built by means of the immunoSEQ multiplex PCR assay. As stored in TCRdb, this immuneACCESS dataset retains in-frame rearrangements with V and J assigned. A fraction of the clones does not appear; measured against another copy, unresolved V genes explain less than half of the discrepancy, and the remainder lacks a known reason. Across this sample there are about 49,000 clones, with about 88% seen only once. The ten largest clones add up to 28% of the sample. The study evaluated CTLA-4 blockade (ipilimumab) given together with focal radiation therapy in patients who had chemo-refractory metastatic non-small-cell lung cancer.

The TCR originated in a human donor with non-small cell lung cancer whose response to radiotherapy plus ipilimumab could not be evaluated. Rearrangement joined TRBV6-5 to TRBJ2-1; TRBD2 is possibly the D segment (5 matching bases). The source was peripheral blood, collected from a patient treated with radiotherapy plus ipilimumab. The CDR3 loop reads CASSYAGGSYNEQFF. The nucleotide sequence is given as TGTGCCAGCAGTTACGCGGGTGGCTCCTACAATGAGCAGTTCTTC.